The T cell receptor beta chain under discussion was sequenced for a study of cytomegalovirus exposure and HLA in healthy donors. Across the study: The Caucasian-associated ancestry cluster contained 81% of the 300 to 400 genotyped donors. The study, taken as a whole, reports: A later analysis found TCR association rates differed by HLA locus, highest for DRB1 and lowest for HLA-C. For most TCR beta V segments, an earlier analysis put the productive rate at about 87% or about 30% of the time.

PCR involved 60 Vbeta and 13 Jbeta primers. Only in-frame clones appear in the TCRdb table, and some are missing; sequencing was by immunoSEQ multiplex PCR. The sample lists 200,000 or so clones, approximately 80% occurring once. Regarding donors, all were healthy bone marrow donors. V lost 0 bases, J lost 6 bases, and 6 bases lay in between. The germline V gene has CDR1 LNHNV and CDR2 YYDKDF (reference sequence). The CDR3 is 13 residues long. This clone was counted a few times. Its antigen is not identified. The V call is TRBV15, the J call TRBJ1-5; D uncertain. This clonotype was obtained from a man aged 25-40 years in good health and CMV-seronegative. Sequences were obtained from PBMCs. The CDR3 reads CATSRDWSQPQHF. CDR3 DNA sequence: TGTGCCACCAGCAGAGATTGGAGTCAGCCCCAGCATTTT.